The source of this T cell receptor (beta chain) is a study of cytomegalovirus exposure and HLA in healthy donors. The germline V gene has CDR1 SGHNT and CDR2 YENEEA. This CDR3 contains 14 residues. J gave up 5 bases and V 5 bases, and 8 bases lay outside the gene matches. PCR amplification relied on 60 Vbeta primers (plus 13 Jbeta primers). The method was immunoSEQ multiplex PCR; TCRdb's version includes in-frame clones alone and lacks a portion of them. The repertoire holds 100,000 to 150,000 clones, with less than 80% as singletons. This receptor was identified in a man aged 50-59 years in good health and CMV-seronegative. The chain joins TRBV11-3 to TRBJ1-2; 7 nucleotides align to TRBD1. Sequences were obtained from PBMCs. CDR3 loop: CASSLIRQGYGYTF. CDR3 coding DNA: TGTGCCAGCAGCCTTATCCGACAGGGATATGGCTACACCTTC.